The 14 T cell receptor beta chains in this list originate from one sample, sequenced in a study of shared T cell receptors in the human thymus. Here immunoSEQ multiplex PCR was the method, and the copy in TCRdb shows in-frame clones only, minus some. The data hold 500,000 to 750,000 clones, with approximately 88% observed a single time. These data also formed part of another study, on human thymus T cells.

The source material was thymocytes. Every receptor here comes from a boy younger than two with a congenital heart defect.

This clone has a single count. The chain employs TRBV7-6 and TRBJ2-7; TRBD2 aligns across 8 bases. J lost 2 bases, V lost 0 bases, and 6 bases had no gene match. Looked up from germline, CDR1 is SGHVS and CDR2 is FNYEAQ. The CDR3 is made up of 16 amino acids. The CDR3 spells CASSLASGKLAYEQYF. The CDR3 DNA sequence: TGTGCCAGCAGCTTAGCTAGCGGGAAGCTCGCCTACGAGCAGTACTTC.

This CDR3 is CASSDNRAQETQYF. CDR3 nucleotides: TGTGCCAGCAGTGACAACAGGGCGCAAGAGACCCAGTACTTC. This chain links TRBV25-1 with TRBJ2-5, with a possible D match to TRBD1 (6 bases). Germline CDR1 MGHDK, CDR2 SYGVNS. The V gene lost 3 bases and the J gene lost 2 bases, with 10 bases spanning the gap. The CDR3 is 14 residues long.

The CDR3: CASSLAPRRGPTVAYEQYF. The DNA for the CDR3 is TGTGCCAGCAGCTTAGCCCCTCGTAGGGGTCCGACAGTGGCGTACGAGCAGTACTTC. V usage is TRBV11-2 and J usage is TRBJ2-7; D perhaps matches TRBD1 (5 bases). Germline CDR1 is SGHAT and CDR2 is FQNNGV. The CDR3 runs 19 residues. V was clipped by 1 base and J by 4 bases, with 26 bases between them.

The chain links TRBV7-2 to TRBJ1-5; tentatively, D is TRBD1 (6 bases). Trimming cost V 5 bases and J 6 bases, with 11 bases left between them. This CDR3 has 13 residues. Germline CDR1 reads SGHTA; CDR2 reads FQGNSA. The CDR3 coding sequence is TGTGCCAGCAGCCAGAACAGGGTTCAGCCCCAGCATTTT. Protein sequence: CASSQNRVQPQHF.

The chain combines TRBV10-3 with TRBJ1-1; no definite D call. V dropped 7 bases and J dropped 0 bases, with 9 bases sitting between them. Germline CDR1 and CDR2: ENHRY and SYGVKD. This CDR3 spans 13 amino acids. As DNA, the CDR3 is TGTGCCATCACCCCAGGCGTGAACACTGAAGCTTTCTTT. It translates to CAITPGVNTEAFF.

This chain uses TRBV7-2 with TRBJ2-1; 12 bases agree with TRBD2. Germline loops: CDR1 SGHTA, CDR2 FQGNSA. The CDR3 has 16 amino acids. Germline trimming cut 4 bases from V and 9 bases from J; bases unmatched to any gene: 10. The DNA of the CDR3 is TGTGCCAGCAGCTCCTTCCGAGGACTAGCGGGACGTGAGCAGTTCTTC. It yields the protein CASSSFRGLAGREQFF.

J is TRBJ2-3 and V is TRBV30; 13 nucleotides line up with TRBD2. There are 17 residues in the CDR3. J lost 2 bases, V lost 4 bases, and 9 bases had no gene match. Germline CDR1 GTSNPN, CDR2 SVGIG (reference sequence). CDR3 residues: CAWTPPGTSGITDTQYF. The CDR3 DNA sequence: TGTGCCTGGACCCCCCCCGGGACTAGCGGGATCACAGATACGCAGTATTTT.

The chain uses TRBV28 and TRBJ2-7; D may be TRBD2 (5 bases). V lost 3 bases to trimming and J lost 7 bases, with 13 bases between them. Germline-derived CDR1 and CDR2 are MDHEN and SYDVKM. The CDR3 sequence is 13 residues long. The CDR3 nucleotides are TGTGCCAGCAGTTTCCCGGTAGGGAGAGAGCAGTACTTC. Translation gives CASSFPVGREQYF.

This chain joins TRBV11-2 and TRBJ1-1; D is possibly TRBD1 (6 bases). Germline V gene lookup returns CDR1 SGHAT and CDR2 FQNNGV. Trimming left V 4 bases short and J 0 bases short, with 15 bases between. This CDR3 is built from 16 residues. As DNA, the CDR3 is TGTGCCAGCAGCTCACTCCGGGGGGCGATGAACACTGAAGCTTTCTTT. It specifies CASSSLRGAMNTEAFF. The complete variable domain, with remaining parts taken from reference TRBV11-2 and TRBJ1-1, reads EAGVAQSPRYKIIEKRQSVAFWCNPISGHATLYWYQQILGQGPKLLIQFQNNGVVDDSQLPKDRFSAERLKGVDSTLKIQPAKLEDSAVYLCASSSLRGAMNTEAFFGQGTRLTVV.

The CDR3: CASSYSTGSGGYEQYF. CDR3 sequence (DNA): TGTGCCAGCAGTTACTCAACCGGGAGCGGGGGCTACGAGCAGTACTTC. This chain connects TRBV6-5 to TRBJ2-7, with 8 bases fitting TRBD2. Germline CDR1 reads MNHEY; CDR2 reads SVGAGI. V lost 0 bases to trimming and J lost 3 bases; unmatched junction nucleotides: 7. The CDR3 sequence is 16 residues long.

The chain carries TRBV6-6 and TRBJ2-7, with 7 bases identical to TRBD1. From germline, CDR1 is MNHNY and CDR2 SVGAGI (reference sequence). V shed 6 bases, J shed 3 bases, and the junction held 8 bases outside the gene matches. The CDR3 has 14 amino acids. The CDR3 coding sequence is TGTGCCAGCAGCCGACAGGGCCCCTACTACGAGCAGTACTTC. It is translated as CASSRQGPYYEQYF.

The J gene is TRBJ2-1, the V gene TRBV25-1, with TRBD2 matching 11 bases. Germline V gives CDR1 MGHDK, CDR2 SYGVNS. Losses at the gene ends were 7 bases for V and 6 bases for J; bases not matched to a gene: 11. CDR3 length equals 16 residues. CDR3 amino acids: CASNHTSGSSPNEQFF. As DNA, the CDR3 is TGTGCCAGCAACCACACTAGCGGGAGTTCCCCCAATGAGCAGTTCTTC. The full variable domain, rest sourced from reference TRBV25-1 and TRBJ2-1, is EADIYQTPRYLVIGTGKKITLECSQTMGHDKMYWYQQDPGMELHLIHYSYGVNSTEKGDLSSESTVSRIRTEHFPLTLESARPSHTSQYLCASNHTSGSSPNEQFFGPGTRLTVL.

CDR3 in amino acids: CASSFRSLYGYTF. Here the CDR3 DNA reads TGTGCCAGCAGTTTCAGGTCCCTCTATGGCTACACCTTC. The V gene is TRBV28, the J gene TRBJ1-2, with no clear D. Per the germline V gene, CDR1 is MDHEN and CDR2 is SYDVKM. V gave up 3 bases and J gave up 4 bases, with 9 bases separating them. This CDR3 has 13 amino acids.

V usage is TRBV7-9 and J usage is TRBJ2-5; 8 positions agree with TRBD1. Trimming took 5 bases from V and 5 from J; bases not matched to a gene: 7. Germline CDR1 and CDR2: SEHNR and FQNEAQ (reference sequence). The CDR3 totals 14 residues. The DNA for the CDR3 is TGTGCCAGCAGCGTACGGACAGGGTGGGAGACCCAGTACTTC. Its protein is CASSVRTGWETQYF.